This entry describes one T cell receptor beta chain. The data belong to a study of blood T cell repertoires in COVID-19. Background on the study: Specimens from acute and convalescent COVID-19 originated in the United States, Italy and Spain. Sources were T cells, B-cell-depleted T cells, or PBMCs; the material itself was cDNA or gDNA.

Germline CDR1 MGHRA, CDR2 YSYEKL. The CDR3 is 16 residues long. Unmatched junction bases numbered 15, after V lost 4 bases and J lost 7 bases. Some clones are missing from TCRdb's copy, which holds only in-frame ones; the method was immunoSEQ multiplex PCR. The table records 300,000 to 400,000 clones, 88% of them present only once. While infection was still active, Seattle patients were enrolled and then followed longitudinally. This chain connects TRBV4-1 to TRBJ2-5; 7 nucleotides line up with TRBD2. Sequenced sample: peripheral blood. The receptor was derived from a woman aged 70-85 years with COVID-19, enrolled during active disease. The CDR3, as DNA: TGCGCCAGCAGCCGAGGAGCGGGGCCCCCCTTCGGGACCCAGTACTTC. Translation gives CASSRGAGPPFGTQYF.